One and the same sample provided the 20 T cell receptor beta chains below, sequenced in a study of shared clonotypes between healthy human individuals. Sequencing used immunoSEQ multiplex PCR; TCRdb keeps in-frame clones, though not all of them. The sample yields about 650,000 clones, less than 97% seen once. Naive CD8 cells lacked CD45RO and underwent positive selection for CCR7, leaving out terminally differentiated effector memory CD45RA+ cells. The sequencing input was naive CD8+ T cells sorted from blood. The receptors were gathered from a woman aged 30 to 39 in good health.

The genes are TRBV13 and TRBJ2-2; D unresolved. Trimming cost V 0 bases and J 4 bases, with 9 bases left between them. CDR1 and CDR2 (germline): PRHDT, FYEKMQ (reference sequence). The CDR3 loop spans 15 amino acids. This chain's CDR3 is CASSLGRGVTGELFF. CDR3 nucleotide sequence: TGTGCCAGCAGCTTAGGGCGTGGAGTCACCGGGGAGCTGTTTTTT.

The chain couples TRBV11-1 to TRBJ2-2; no definite D call. The CDR3 length is 15 residues. The V end was cut by 0 bases, the J end by 1 base, with 6 bases between. CDR1 and CDR2 (germline): SGHAT, FQDESV (reference sequence). This CDR3 is CASSLAPLNTGELFF. The CDR3 DNA reads TGTGCCAGCAGCTTAGCGCCTCTGAACACCGGGGAGCTGTTTTTT.

The rearrangement joins TRBV11-2 to TRBJ2-7, with 9 bases identical to TRBD2. Germline trimming cut 3 bases from V and 7 bases from J; bases unmatched to any gene: 7. The germline V gene encodes CDR1 SGHAT and CDR2 FQNNGV. The CDR3 is 14 residues long. The CDR3 here is CASSFSGSSREQYF. The CDR3 nucleotides are TGTGCCAGCAGCTTTAGCGGGAGTTCGCGGGAGCAGTACTTC.

On this clone itself: The sample holds other DNA sequences that translate to the same CDR3. The chain links TRBV9 to TRBJ2-7; 7 bases fit TRBD1. Trimming at V came to 0 bases and at J to 2 bases, leaving 2 bases not matched to a gene. Germline CDR1 is SGDLS and CDR2 is YYNGEE. This CDR3 contains 14 residues. The CDR3: CASSVGTGAYEQYF. The CDR3 DNA follows: TGTGCCAGCAGCGTAGGGACAGGTGCCTACGAGCAGTACTTC.

The V gene is TRBV19, the J gene TRBJ1-1; D may be TRBD1 (6 bases). CDR1 is LNHDA and CDR2 is SQIVND in the germline V gene (reference sequence). V was shortened by 6 bases and J by 6 bases, with 20 bases between the two germline ends. The CDR3 spans 15 residues. CDR3 region: CASRGYREADSEAFF. Here the CDR3 DNA reads TGTGCCAGTAGGGGATACAGGGAGGCCGATTCTGAAGCTTTCTTT.

The DNA for the CDR3 is TGTGCCAGCAGCTTCGAGGGGGTGGAAGAGCAGTACTTC. This sequence encodes CASSFEGVEEQYF. The rearrangement links TRBV13 to TRBJ2-7, with D tentatively TRBD1 (6 bases). Trimming cost V 3 bases and J 7 bases, with 13 bases left between them. Germline V CDR1 and CDR2: PRHDT, FYEKMQ (reference sequence). The CDR3 sequence is 13 residues long.

The V call is TRBV6-5, the J call TRBJ2-5; D possibly corresponds to TRBD2 (5 bases). The CDR3 runs 15 residues. Trimming stripped 5 bases from V and 1 base from J, with 14 bases between. CDR1 and CDR2 (germline): MNHEY, SVGAGI. In nucleotides, the CDR3 is TGTGCCAGCAGTCCACTTGCGGGCGTCCAAGAGACCCAGTACTTC. Its translation: CASSPLAGVQETQYF.

The chain joins TRBV4-1 to TRBJ2-5; possibly TRBD2 for D (6 bases). The CDR3 loop spans 9 amino acids. Trimming stripped 10 bases from V and 11 bases from J, with 11 bases between. Germline assignment: CDR1 MGHRA and CDR2 YSYEKL. The CDR3 DNA reads as TGCGCCACCGGGGGAGAGCAGTACTTC. Translating gives CATGGEQYF.

CDR3 in amino acids: CSVEVQGEAFF. CDR3 in DNA: TGCAGCGTTGAAGTACAGGGAGAAGCTTTCTTT. V and J are TRBV29-1 and TRBJ1-1; the D gene is possibly TRBD1 (6 bases). The V gene lost 1 base and the J gene lost 8 bases, with 8 bases spanning the gap. The CDR3 covers 11 residues. CDR1 and CDR2 from the germline V gene are SQVTM and ANQGSEA.

This clone occurred a few times. V and J are TRBV5-4 and TRBJ1-1; no clear D. The CDR3 spans 13 residues. CDR1 is SGHNT, CDR2 YYREEE, per germline (reference sequence). V was shortened by 4 bases and J by 4 bases, with 11 bases between the two germline ends. This CDR3 is CASSDVPVTEAFF. Written as DNA, the CDR3 is TGTGCCAGCAGCGACGTACCGGTCACTGAAGCTTTCTTT. The full variable domain, rest sourced from reference TRBV5-4 and TRBJ1-1, is ETGVTQSPTHLIKTRGQQVTLRCSSQSGHNTVSWYQQALGQGPQFIFQYYREEENGRGNFPPRFSGLQFPNYSSELNVNALELDDSALYLCASSDVPVTEAFFGQGTRLTVV.

The chain links TRBV5-1 to TRBJ2-2, with D unresolved. The CDR3 loop spans 12 amino acids. The germline V and J ends were trimmed by 7 bases and 4 bases, with 8 bases remaining between them. Germline V CDR1 and CDR2: SGHRS, YFSETQ. CDR3 amino acids: CASYPGTGELFF. The CDR3, as DNA: TGCGCCAGCTACCCTGGCACCGGGGAGCTGTTTTTT.

The genes are TRBV28 and TRBJ1-5; 7 nucleotides line up with TRBD1. The germline CDR1 and CDR2 sequences are MDHEN and SYDVKM. The V segment lost 5 bases and the J segment 7 bases; nucleotides outside the gene matches: 11. The CDR3 totals 15 residues. CDR3 amino acids: CASSAPTGPGQPQHF. The DNA for the CDR3 is TGTGCCAGCAGTGCCCCGACAGGGCCCGGGCAGCCCCAGCATTTT.

The chain combines TRBV11-3 with TRBJ2-1; no reliable D call. The CDR3 runs 12 residues. V dropped 5 bases and J dropped 10 bases, with 12 bases sitting between them. Germline CDR1 SGHNT, CDR2 YENEEA. CDR3 protein: CASSPDANEQFF. CDR3 DNA: TGTGCCAGCAGCCCGGACGCAAACGAGCAGTTCTTC.

The rearrangement uses TRBV7-9 and TRBJ2-1; D uncertain. The CDR3 covers 14 residues. CDR1 and CDR2 (germline): SEHNR, FQNEAQ (reference sequence). V gave up 0 bases and J gave up 6 bases, with 9 bases separating them. CDR3 DNA sequence: TGTGCCAGCAGCTTAGCTCTGGGTTCCAATGAGCAGTTCTTC. This translates into CASSLALGSNEQFF.

This clone was found a few times. J is TRBJ2-7 and V is TRBV28; D gene ambiguous. V lost 3 bases and J 2 bases, leaving 5 bases between the germline ends. This CDR3 has 12 amino acids. Germline CDR1 is MDHEN and CDR2 is SYDVKM. The chain's CDR3 is CASSFGAYEQYF. The CDR3, as DNA: TGTGCCAGCAGTTTTGGGGCCTACGAGCAGTACTTC.

For the CDR3, the DNA is TGTGCCAGCAGCTATACGTCGACCATCACAGATACGCAGTATTTT. It yields the protein CASSYTSTITDTQYF. This chain joins TRBV11-2 and TRBJ2-3; D gene ambiguous. V lost 4 bases to trimming and J lost 2 bases, with 13 bases between them. The CDR3 spans 15 residues. In germline, CDR1 is SGHAT, CDR2 FQNNGV.

The V gene is TRBV28, the J gene TRBJ2-3; D is unclear. Trimming pared 1 base from V and 0 bases from J, leaving 8 bases between. The germline V gene has CDR1 MDHEN and CDR2 SYDVKM. CDR3 length equals 15 residues. CDR3 DNA: TGTGCCAGCAGTTTATATAGAACTAGCACAGATACGCAGTATTTT. Translation gives CASSLYRTSTDTQYF.

The chain joins TRBV28 to TRBJ1-1; unclear D gene. The V and J ends lost 3 bases and 1 base respectively, with 12 bases between them. The CDR3 totals 15 residues. Germline lookup yields CDR1 MDHEN and CDR2 SYDVKM. CDR3 protein: CASSFPRTGNTEAFF. As DNA, the CDR3 is TGTGCCAGCAGTTTTCCTCGGACGGGGAACACTGAAGCTTTCTTT. The whole variable domain, remainder taken from reference TRBV28 and TRBJ1-1, is DVKVTQSSRYLVKRTGEKVFLECVQDMDHENMFWYRQDPGLGLRLIYFSYDVKMKEKGDIPEGYSVSREKKERFSLILESASTNQTSMYLCASSFPRTGNTEAFFGQGTRLTVV.

Points on this clone: Other DNA variants within this sample encode the same CDR3. V usage is TRBV19 and J usage is TRBJ2-3; TRBD2 is a possible D gene (6 bases). V was shortened by 0 bases and J by 5 bases, with 9 bases between the two germline ends. Germline assignment: CDR1 LNHDA and CDR2 SQIVND (reference sequence). The CDR3 has 14 residues. The CDR3 here is CASSIDLEGDTQYF. Written as DNA, the CDR3 is TGTGCCAGTAGTATAGATCTGGAGGGAGATACGCAGTATTTT.

A single count supports this clone. J is TRBJ2-3 and V is TRBV13; 7 nucleotides align to TRBD2. Per the germline V gene, CDR1 is PRHDT and CDR2 is FYEKMQ (reference sequence). CDR3 size: 17 residues. The V gene end was trimmed by 5 bases and the J gene end by 0 bases; junction bases not matched to a gene: 11. In DNA form, the CDR3 reads TGTGCCAGCAGCCAACCCCAACTAGCGCCAAGCACAGATACGCAGTATTTT. Translating it yields CASSQPQLAPSTDTQYF.